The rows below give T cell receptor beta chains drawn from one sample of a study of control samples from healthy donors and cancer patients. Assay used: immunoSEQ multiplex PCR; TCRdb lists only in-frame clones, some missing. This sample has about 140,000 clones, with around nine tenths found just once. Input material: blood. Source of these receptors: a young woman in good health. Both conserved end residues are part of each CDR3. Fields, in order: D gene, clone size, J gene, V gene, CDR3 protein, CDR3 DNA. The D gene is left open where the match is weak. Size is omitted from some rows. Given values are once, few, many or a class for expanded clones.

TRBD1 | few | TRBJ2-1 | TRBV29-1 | CSVLPYLTDRTKYNEQFF | TGCAGCGTTCTCCCCTATCTAACGGACAGGACCAAATACAATGAGCAGTTCTTC
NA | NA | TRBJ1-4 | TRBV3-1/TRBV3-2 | CASSQVEEQGQLFF | TGTGCCAGCAGCCAAGTCGAGGAACAGGGACAACTGTTTTTT
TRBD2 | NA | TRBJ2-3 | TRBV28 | CASSEPGTSGRFPTDTQYF | TGTGCCAGCAGTGAACCCGGGACTAGCGGGAGGTTCCCCACAGATACGCAGTATTTT
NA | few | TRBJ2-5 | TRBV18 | CASSPRPLETQYF | TGTGCCAGCTCACCACGGCCCTTAGAGACCCAGTACTTC
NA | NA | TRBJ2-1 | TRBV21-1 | CASSKSFLSPAFNEQFF | TGTGCCAGCAGCAAATCTTTTCTTTCACCGGCGTTCAATGAGCAGTTCTTC
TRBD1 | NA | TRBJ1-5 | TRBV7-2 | CATTPGGGIPNQPQHF | TGTGCCACCACACCGGGAGGGGGCATCCCTAATCAGCCCCAGCATTTT
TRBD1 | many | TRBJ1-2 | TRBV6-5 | CASTQGAYGYTF | TGTGCCAGCACCCAGGGGGCCTATGGCTACACCTTC
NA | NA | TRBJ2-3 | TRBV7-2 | CASSWGRSADTQYF | TGTGCCAGCAGCTGGGGCCGGAGCGCAGATACGCAGTATTTT
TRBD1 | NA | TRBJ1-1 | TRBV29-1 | CSLSLGQTRNTEAFF | TGCAGCTTATCCTTGGGACAGACAAGAAACACTGAAGCTTTCTTT
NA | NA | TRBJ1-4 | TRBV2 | CASSEDRALATNEKLFF | TGTGCCAGCAGTGAAGACAGGGCGCTTGCAACTAATGAAAAACTGTTTTTT
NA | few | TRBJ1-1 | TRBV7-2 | CASSLTRNTEAFF | TGTGCCAGCAGCCTTACCCGGAACACTGAAGCTTTCTTT
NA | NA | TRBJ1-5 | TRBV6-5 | CASSTGYSNQPQHF | TGTGCCAGCAGTACAGGGTATAGCAATCAGCCCCAGCATTTT
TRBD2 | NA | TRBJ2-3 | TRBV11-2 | CASNQGIWGGPDTQYF | TGTGCCAGCAACCAAGGAATCTGGGGGGGACCAGATACGCAGTATTTT
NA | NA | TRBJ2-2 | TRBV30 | CAWSGTGELFF | TGTGCCTGGAGCGGAACCGGGGAGCTGTTTTTT
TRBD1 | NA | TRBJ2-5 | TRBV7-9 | CASSRGQGATETQYF | TGTGCCAGCAGCCGCGGACAGGGGGCAACAGAGACCCAGTACTTC
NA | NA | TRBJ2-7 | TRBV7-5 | CVRSPGQGDYEQYF | TGTGTCAGAAGCCCGGGACAGGGAGACTACGAGCAGTACTTC
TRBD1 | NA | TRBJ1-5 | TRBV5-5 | CASSITGDQPQHF | TGTGCCAGTAGCATCACAGGGGATCAGCCCCAGCATTTT
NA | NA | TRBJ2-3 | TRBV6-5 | CASSLRGLGTDTQYF | TGTGCCAGCAGTCTCCGGGGCTTGGGCACAGATACGCAGTATTTT
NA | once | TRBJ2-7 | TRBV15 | CATSRDRAGRSSYEQYF | TGTGCCACCAGCAGAGATCGCGCAGGGCGAAGCTCCTACGAGCAGTACTTC
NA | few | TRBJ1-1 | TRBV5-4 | CASSFYQLEEAFF | TGTGCCAGCAGCTTCTATCAGCTGGAAGAAGCTTTCTTT
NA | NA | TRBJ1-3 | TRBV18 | CASSPAGPRNTIYF | TGTGCCAGCTCACCGGCAGGACCTAGAAACACCATATATTTT
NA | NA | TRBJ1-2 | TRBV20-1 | CSARKGYGYTF | TGCAGTGCTCGAAAGGGCTATGGCTACACCTTC
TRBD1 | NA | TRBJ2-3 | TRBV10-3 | CAINSGQRSDTQYF | TGTGCCATCAACTCGGGACAGCGTTCGGATACGCAGTATTTT
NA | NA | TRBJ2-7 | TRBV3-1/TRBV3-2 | CASSHRNYEQYF | TGTGCCAGCAGCCATAGAAATTACGAGCAGTACTTC
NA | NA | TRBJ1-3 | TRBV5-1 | CASSLGKGLDLNTIYF | TGCGCCAGCAGCTTGGGTAAGGGCTTAGATTTAAACACCATATATTTT
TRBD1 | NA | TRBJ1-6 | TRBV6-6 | CASSEQDRDGSPLHF | TGTGCCAGCAGCGAACAGGACAGGGATGGTTCACCCCTCCACTTT
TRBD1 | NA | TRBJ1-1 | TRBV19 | CASSSKTGGAGTEAFF | TGTGCCAGTAGTAGCAAAACAGGGGGCGCCGGCACTGAAGCTTTCTTT
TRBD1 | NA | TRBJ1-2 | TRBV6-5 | CASRDPGQGADGYTF | TGTGCCAGCAGGGACCCGGGACAGGGCGCCGATGGCTACACCTTC
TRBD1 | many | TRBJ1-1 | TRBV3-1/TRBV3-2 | CASSHSTGAANTEAFF | TGTGCCAGCAGCCACTCAACAGGGGCCGCGAACACTGAAGCTTTCTTT
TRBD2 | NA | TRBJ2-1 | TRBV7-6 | CASSYREDLGEQFF | TGTGCCAGCAGCTATCGGGAGGATTTGGGTGAGCAGTTCTTC
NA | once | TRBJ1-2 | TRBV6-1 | CASSERAHRYGYTF | TGTGCCAGCAGTGAACGGGCCCACCGATATGGCTACACCTTC
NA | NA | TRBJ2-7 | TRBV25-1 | CASSEAGGRYEQYF | TGTGCCAGCAGTGAAGCCGGGGGCCGCTACGAGCAGTACTTC
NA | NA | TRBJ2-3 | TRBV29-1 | CSVGDGDTQYF | TGCAGCGTTGGGGACGGGGATACGCAGTATTTT
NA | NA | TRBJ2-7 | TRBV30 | CAWSDPRGYEQYF | TGTGCCTGGAGTGATCCACGCGGTTACGAGCAGTACTTC
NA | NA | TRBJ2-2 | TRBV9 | CASSVLPGNTGELFF | TGTGCCAGCAGCGTACTCCCAGGGAACACCGGGGAGCTGTTTTTT